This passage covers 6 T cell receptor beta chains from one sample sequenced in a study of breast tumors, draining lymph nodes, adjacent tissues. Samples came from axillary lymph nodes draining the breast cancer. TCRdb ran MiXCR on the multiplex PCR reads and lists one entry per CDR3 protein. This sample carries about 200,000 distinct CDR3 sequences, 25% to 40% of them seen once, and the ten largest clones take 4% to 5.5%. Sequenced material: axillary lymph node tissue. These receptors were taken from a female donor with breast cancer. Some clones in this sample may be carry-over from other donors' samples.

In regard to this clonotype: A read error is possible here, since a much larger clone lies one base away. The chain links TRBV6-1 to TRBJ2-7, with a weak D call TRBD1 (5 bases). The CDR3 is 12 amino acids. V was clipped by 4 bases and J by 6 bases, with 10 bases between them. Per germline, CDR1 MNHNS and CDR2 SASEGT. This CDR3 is CASSGRGSEQYF. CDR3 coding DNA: TGTGCCAGCAGTGGAAGGGGATCCGAGCAGTACTTC.

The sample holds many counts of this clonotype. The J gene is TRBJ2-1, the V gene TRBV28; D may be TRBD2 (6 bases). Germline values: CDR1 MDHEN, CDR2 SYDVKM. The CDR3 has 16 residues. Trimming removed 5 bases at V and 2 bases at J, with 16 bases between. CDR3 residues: CASSAMGDSAYNEQFF. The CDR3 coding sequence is TGTGCCAGCAGTGCCATGGGGGACTCGGCCTACAATGAGCAGTTCTTC.

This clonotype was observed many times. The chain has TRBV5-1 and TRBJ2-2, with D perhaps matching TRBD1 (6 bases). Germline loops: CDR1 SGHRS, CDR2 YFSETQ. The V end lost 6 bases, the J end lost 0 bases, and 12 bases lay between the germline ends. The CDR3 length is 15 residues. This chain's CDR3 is CASTSGTTNTGELFF. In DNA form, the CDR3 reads TGCGCCAGCACCTCCGGGACAACGAACACCGGGGAGCTGTTTTTT. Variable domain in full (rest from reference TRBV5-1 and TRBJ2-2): KAGVTQTPRYLIKTRGQQVTLSCSPISGHRSVSWYQQTPGQGLQFLFEYFSETQRNKGNFPGRFSGRQFSNSRSEMNVSTLELGDSALYLCASTSGTTNTGELFFGEGSRLTVL.

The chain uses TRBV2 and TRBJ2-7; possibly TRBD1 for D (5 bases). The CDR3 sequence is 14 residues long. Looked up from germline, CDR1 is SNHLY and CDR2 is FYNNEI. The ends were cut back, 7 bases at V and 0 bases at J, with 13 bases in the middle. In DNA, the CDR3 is TGTGCCAGCACCCAGGGCCGAGGCTCCTACGAGCAGTACTTC. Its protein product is CASTQGRGSYEQYF.

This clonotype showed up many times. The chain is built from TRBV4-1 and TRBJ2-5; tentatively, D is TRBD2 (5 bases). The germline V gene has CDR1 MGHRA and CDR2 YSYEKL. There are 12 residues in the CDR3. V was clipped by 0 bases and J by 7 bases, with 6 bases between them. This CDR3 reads CASSQDRGTQYF. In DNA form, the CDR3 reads TGCGCCAGCAGCCAAGATCGGGGGACCCAGTACTTC.

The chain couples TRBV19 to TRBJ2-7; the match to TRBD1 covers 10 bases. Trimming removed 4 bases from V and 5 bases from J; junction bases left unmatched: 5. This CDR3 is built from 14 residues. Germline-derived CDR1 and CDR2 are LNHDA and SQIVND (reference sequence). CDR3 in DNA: TGTGCCAGTAGTACCGGGACAGGGGTTAACGAGCAGTACTTC. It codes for CASSTGTGVNEQYF.